This TCR beta chain stems from a study of CD8 T cells in Susac syndrome. An input of roughly 0.45 to 1 ug of RNA was subjected to reverse transcription using random hexamers. Amplification of TCR beta CDR3 across 54 Vbeta and 13 Jbeta was performed with immunoSEQ multiplex PCR. Via MiXCR, TCRdb re-called the immunoSEQ multiplex PCR reads, giving one row per CDR3 protein. The profile covers about 150,000 distinct CDR3 sequences, with approximately 94% appearing a single time and 0.2% to 0.25% taken by the ten largest. Sequencing of TCR beta covered CD8+ and CD4+ T cells obtained from blood. The multiple sclerosis control group was made up of treatment-naive patients with stable or active relapsing-remitting disease. The origin of this receptor is a human donor with multiple sclerosis. Sequenced input: CD8+ T cells from PBMCs.

The CDR3 coding sequence is TGTGCCAGCAGGGCTAGGTCCGGGGAGCTGTTTTTT. Residues: CASRARSGELFF. The genes are TRBV12-3 or TRBV12-4 and TRBJ2-2; no firm D call. The CDR3 loop spans 12 amino acids. The V and J ends lost 6 bases and 6 bases respectively, with 8 bases between them.